This T cell receptor beta chain was sequenced for a study of CD8+CD57+ T cells in acquired aplastic anemia. Turning to the study itself: Sorted cells (CD4+ and CD8+) yielded DNA amounts that averaged about 3.1 ug.

For sequencing, patients were chosen who had shown expansion of CD8+CD57+ cells by flow cytometry. This clonotype was seen ten or more times. Its matching antigen is unknown. Whole-study findings and limits: The study identified under 30 CD8+ CDR3 sequences shared by patients and controls.

For CDR3 and TCR beta VDJ profiling, genomic DNA was the template used. MiXCR, applied by TCRdb to the reads, yields one record per CDR3 protein. This table holds approximately 300,000 distinct CDR3 sequences, approximately 60% found once. Sequencing used sorted CD4+, CD8+, or CD8+CD57+ T cells (not recorded which) from PBMCs. This sequence was found in a human donor with aplastic anemia.

The CDR3, as DNA: TGTGCCAGCAGTGAAAGGCGGGAGACCCAGTACTTC. Protein sequence: CASSERRETQYF. The chain uses TRBV2 and TRBJ2-5, with D uncertain. Germline V gene lookup returns CDR1 SNHLY and CDR2 FYNNEI. Trimming left V 2 bases short and J 5 bases short, with 6 bases between. There are 12 residues in the CDR3.